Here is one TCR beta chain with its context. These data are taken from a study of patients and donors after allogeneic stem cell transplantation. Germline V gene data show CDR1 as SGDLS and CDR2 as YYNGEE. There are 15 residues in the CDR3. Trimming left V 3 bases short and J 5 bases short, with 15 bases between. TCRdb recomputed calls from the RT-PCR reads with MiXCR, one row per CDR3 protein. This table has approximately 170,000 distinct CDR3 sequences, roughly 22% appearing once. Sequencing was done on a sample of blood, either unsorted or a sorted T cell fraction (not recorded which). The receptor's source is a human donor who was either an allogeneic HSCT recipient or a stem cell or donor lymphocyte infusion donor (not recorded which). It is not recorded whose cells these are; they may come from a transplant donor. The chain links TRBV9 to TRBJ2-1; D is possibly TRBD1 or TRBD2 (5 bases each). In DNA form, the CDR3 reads TGTGCCAGCAGCGAGGGGCCAGCGGCGCACAATGAGCAGTTCTTC. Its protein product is CASSEGPAAHNEQFF.